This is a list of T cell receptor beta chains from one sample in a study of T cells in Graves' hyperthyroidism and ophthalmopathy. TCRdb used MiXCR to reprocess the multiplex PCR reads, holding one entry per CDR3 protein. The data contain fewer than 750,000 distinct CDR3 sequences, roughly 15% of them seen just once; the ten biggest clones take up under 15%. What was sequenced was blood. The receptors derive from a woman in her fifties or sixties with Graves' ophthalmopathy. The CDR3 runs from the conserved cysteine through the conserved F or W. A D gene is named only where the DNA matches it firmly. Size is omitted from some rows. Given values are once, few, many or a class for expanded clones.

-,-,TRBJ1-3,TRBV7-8,CASSPWKGSASGNTIYF,TGTGCCAGCAGCCCTTGGAAAGGGTCTGCCTCTGGAAACACCATATATTTT
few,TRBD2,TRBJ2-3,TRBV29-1,CSVGTSGDTQYF,TGCAGCGTCGGGACTAGTGGGGATACGCAGTATTTT
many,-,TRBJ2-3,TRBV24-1,CATSEPGPPFTQYF,TGTGCCACCAGTGAGCCCGGACCCCCGTTCACGCAGTATTTT
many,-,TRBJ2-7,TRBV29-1,CSVSTPSSYEQYF,TGCAGCGTCAGTACTCCATCCTCCTACGAGCAGTACTTC
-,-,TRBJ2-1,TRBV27,CASSLWGAPVGEQFF,TGTGCCAGCAGTTTATGGGGGGCCCCTGTTGGGGAGCAGTTCTTC
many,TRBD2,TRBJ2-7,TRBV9,CASSPRMGTIYEQYF,TGTGCCAGCAGCCCCCGAATGGGGACTATCTACGAGCAGTACTTC
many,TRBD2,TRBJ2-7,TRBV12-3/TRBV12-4,CASSLRTSGRMGSSEQYF,TGTGCCAGCAGTTTAAGGACTAGCGGGAGGATGGGCTCTTCCGAGCAGTACTTC
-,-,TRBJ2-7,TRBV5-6,CASSLWAYEQYF,TGTGCCAGCAGCTTGTGGGCCTACGAGCAGTACTTC
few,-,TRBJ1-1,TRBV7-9,CASSSNNRVGDTEAFF,TGTGCCAGCAGCTCCAATAACAGGGTCGGCGACACTGAAGCTTTCTTT
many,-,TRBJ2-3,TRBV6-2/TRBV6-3,CASSYGQSTDTQYF,TGTGCCAGCAGTTACGGCCAGTCCACAGATACGCAGTATTTT
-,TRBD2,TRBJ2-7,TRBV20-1,CSARASGWAEQYF,TGCAGTGCTAGGGCTAGCGGGTGGGCCGAGCAGTACTTC
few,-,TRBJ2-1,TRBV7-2,CASSPRMDYNEQSF,TGTGCCAGCAGCCCTCGGATGGATTACAATGAGCAGTCCTTC
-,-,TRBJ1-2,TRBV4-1,CASSQDGGINYGYTF,TGCGCCAGCAGCCAAGACGGCGGAATCAACTATGGCTACACCTTC
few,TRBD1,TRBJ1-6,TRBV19,CASSFTGGNSPLHF,TGTGCCAGTAGCTTCACAGGGGGAAATTCACCCCTCCACTTT
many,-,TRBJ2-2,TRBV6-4,CASSHSETGELFF,TGTGCCAGCAGCCATAGCGAGACCGGGGAGCTGTTTTTT
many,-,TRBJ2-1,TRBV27,CASSRTHNEQFF,TGTGCCAGCAGCCGAACCCACAATGAGCAGTTCTTC
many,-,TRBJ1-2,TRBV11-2,CASSLGRGGYTF,TGTGCCAGCAGCTTAGGTCGGGGCGGCTACACCTTC
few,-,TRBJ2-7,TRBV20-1,CSARDPWLPYEQYF,TGCAGTGCTAGAGATCCCTGGCTACCCTACGAGCAGTACTTC
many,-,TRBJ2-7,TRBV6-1,CASSVGDARGYEQYF,TGTGCCAGCAGCGTGGGGGACGCCCGGGGCTACGAGCAGTACTTC
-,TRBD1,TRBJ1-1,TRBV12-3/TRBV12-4,CASSFRTGGQQNTEAFF,TGTGCCAGCAGTTTTAGGACAGGGGGCCAACAAAACACTGAAGCTTTCTTT
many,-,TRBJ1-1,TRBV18,CASSPGGETEAFF,TGTGCCAGCTCACCAGGGGGAGAGACTGAAGCTTTCTTT
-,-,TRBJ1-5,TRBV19,CASRGGRLGQPQHF,TGTGCCAGTCGGGGGGGGCGGCTGGGTCAGCCCCAGCATTTT
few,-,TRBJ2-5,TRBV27,CASSSQGFRQETQYF,TGTGCCAGCAGTTCGCAGGGATTCCGACAAGAGACCCAGTACTTC
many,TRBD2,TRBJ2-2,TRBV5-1,CASSLGSGAATGELFF,TGCGCCAGCAGCCTAGGAAGCGGGGCCGCCACCGGGGAGCTGTTTTTT
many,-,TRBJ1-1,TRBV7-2,CASSFRWNTEAFF,TGTGCCAGCAGCTTCCGTTGGAACACTGAAGCTTTCTTT
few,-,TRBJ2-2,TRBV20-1,CSARAGRGVTGELFF,TGCAGTGCTAGAGCAGGGAGAGGTGTTACCGGGGAGCTGTTTTTT
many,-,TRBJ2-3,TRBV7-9,CASSQIGGQDTDTQYF,TGTGCCAGCAGCCAGATCGGCGGGCAGGACACAGATACGCAGTATTTT
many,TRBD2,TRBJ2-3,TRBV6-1,CASSIGPLAESTDTQYF,TGTGCCAGCAGTATCGGCCCTCTAGCGGAGAGCACAGATACGCAGTATTTT
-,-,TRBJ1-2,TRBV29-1,CSVLGRRNYGYTF,TGCAGCGTCCTAGGACGGAGGAACTATGGCTACACCTTC
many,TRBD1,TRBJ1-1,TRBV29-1,CSVGQSNTEAFF,TGCAGCGTGGGACAGTCGAACACTGAAGCTTTCTTT
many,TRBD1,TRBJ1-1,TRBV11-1,CASSERTGGLGTEAFF,TGTGCCAGCAGCGAGAGGACAGGGGGCCTGGGGACTGAAGCTTTCTTT
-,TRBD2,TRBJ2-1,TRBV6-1,CASKPLTSGGFYNEQFF,TGTGCCAGCAAACCCCTGACTAGCGGGGGCTTTTACAATGAGCAGTTCTTC
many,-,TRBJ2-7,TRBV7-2,CASSLVRGGEQYF,TGTGCCAGCAGCTTAGTAAGGGGAGGAGAGCAGTACTTC
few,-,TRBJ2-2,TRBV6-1,CASSERRGTLTGELFF,TGTGCCAGCAGTGAACGTAGGGGGACCCTCACCGGGGAGCTGTTTTTT
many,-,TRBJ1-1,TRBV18,CASSPTGVSTEAFF,TGTGCCAGCTCACCGACGGGGGTGAGCACTGAAGCTTTCTTT
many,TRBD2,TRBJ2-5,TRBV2,CASSELAGGSVETQYF,TGTGCCAGCAGTGAACTAGCGGGAGGTTCTGTGGAGACCCAGTACTTC
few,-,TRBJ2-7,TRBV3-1,CASSQGTADSYEQYF,TGTGCCAGCAGCCAAGGGACAGCAGACTCCTACGAGCAGTACTTC
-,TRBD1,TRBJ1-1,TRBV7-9,CASSPQGALGEAFF,TGTGCCAGCAGCCCACAGGGGGCGCTGGGTGAAGCTTTCTTT
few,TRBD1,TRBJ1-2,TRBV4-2,CASSQSRGQANYGYTF,TGTGCCAGCAGCCAATCCAGGGGGCAGGCTAACTATGGCTACACCTTC
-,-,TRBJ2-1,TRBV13,CASSANGDNTYNEQFF,TGTGCCAGCAGCGCTAACGGGGACAATACCTACAATGAGCAGTTCTTC
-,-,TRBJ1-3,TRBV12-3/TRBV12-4,CASSQQISGNTIYF,TGTGCCAGCAGTCAACAGATATCTGGAAACACCATATATTTT
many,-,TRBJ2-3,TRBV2,CASSVTRVGTDTQYF,TGTGCCAGCAGTGTGACGCGGGTGGGCACAGATACGCAGTATTTT
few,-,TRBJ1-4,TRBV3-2,CASSRRVATNEKLFF,TGTGCCAGCAGCCGCAGGGTTGCAACTAATGAAAAACTGTTTTTT
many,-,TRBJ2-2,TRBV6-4,CASSSAGTTGELFF,TGTGCCAGCAGTTCGGCGGGCACTACCGGGGAGCTGTTTTTT
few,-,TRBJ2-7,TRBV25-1,CASRDAGYEQYF,TGTGCCAGCAGGGACGCGGGCTACGAGCAGTACTTC
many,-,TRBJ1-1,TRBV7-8,CASSLDITDNTEAFF,TGTGCCAGCAGCTTAGATATTACGGATAACACTGAAGCTTTCTTT
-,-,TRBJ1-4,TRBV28,CASSLALSREKLFF,TGTGCCAGCAGTTTAGCCCTCTCGAGGGAAAAACTGTTTTTT
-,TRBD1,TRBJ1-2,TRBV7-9,CASSLQGAYDYGYTF,TGTGCCAGCAGCTTACAGGGGGCTTATGACTATGGCTACACCTTC
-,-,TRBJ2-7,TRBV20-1,CSARDMREGYEQYF,TGCAGTGCTAGAGATATGCGGGAAGGCTACGAGCAGTACTTC
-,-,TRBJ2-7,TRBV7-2,CASSLDGRYEQYF,TGTGCCAGCAGCTTAGACGGCAGATACGAGCAGTACTTC
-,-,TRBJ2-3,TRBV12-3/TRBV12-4,CASSPLVPTDTQYF,TGTGCCAGCAGCCCTCTAGTTCCCACAGATACGCAGTATTTT
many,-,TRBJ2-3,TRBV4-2,CASSQGGPDTQYF,TGTGCCAGCAGCCAAGGAGGTCCAGATACGCAGTATTTT
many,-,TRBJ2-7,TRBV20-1,CSATRDAYEQYF,TGCAGTGCTACCCGGGACGCATACGAGCAGTACTTC
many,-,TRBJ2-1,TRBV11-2,CASSFGWEEINEQFF,TGTGCCAGCAGCTTTGGTTGGGAGGAGATCAATGAGCAGTTCTTC
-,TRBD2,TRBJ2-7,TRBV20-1,CSAQVIPFDAGLAGSYEQYF,TGCAGTGCCCAGGTGATACCGTTCGATGCGGGACTAGCGGGGTCCTACGAGCAGTACTTC
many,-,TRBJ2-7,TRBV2,CASSAGQIYEQYF,TGTGCCAGCAGTGCTGGACAGATCTACGAGCAGTACTTC